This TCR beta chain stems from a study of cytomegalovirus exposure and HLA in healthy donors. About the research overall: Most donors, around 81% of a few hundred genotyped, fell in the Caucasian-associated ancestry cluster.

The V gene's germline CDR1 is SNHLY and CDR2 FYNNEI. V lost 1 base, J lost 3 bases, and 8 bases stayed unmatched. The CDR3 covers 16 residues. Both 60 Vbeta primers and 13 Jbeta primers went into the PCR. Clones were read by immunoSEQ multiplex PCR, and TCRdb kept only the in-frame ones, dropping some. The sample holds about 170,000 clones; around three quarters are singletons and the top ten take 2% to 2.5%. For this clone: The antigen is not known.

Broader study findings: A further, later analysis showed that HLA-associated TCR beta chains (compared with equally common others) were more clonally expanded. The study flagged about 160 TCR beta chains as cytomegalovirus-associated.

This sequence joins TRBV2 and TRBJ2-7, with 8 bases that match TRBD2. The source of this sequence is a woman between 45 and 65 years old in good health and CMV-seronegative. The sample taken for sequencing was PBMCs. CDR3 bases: TGTGCCAGCAGTGAAGAATGGGTAACTAGCGGCTACGAGCAGTACTTC. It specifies CASSEEWVTSGYEQYF.